The present T cell receptor beta chain was sequenced within a study of blood T cell repertoires in COVID-19. Study details: Sites in the United States, Italy and Spain provided acute and convalescent COVID-19 samples.

Using immunoSEQ multiplex PCR, the repertoire was profiled, and TCRdb retains in-frame clones only, with some absent. The data show roughly 180,000 clones, 85% seen once. CDR3 length: 13 residues. The V gene's germline CDR1 is SGHRS and CDR2 YFSETQ. V was shortened by 4 bases and J by 0 bases, with 5 bases between the two germline ends. This clone was picked up a small number of times. This sequence joins TRBV5-1 and TRBJ1-3; D unclear. Sequenced input: peripheral blood. This TCR derives from a woman between 45 and 65 years old with COVID-19, enrolled during active disease. In nucleotides, the CDR3 is TGCGCCAGCAGCGACACCTCTGGAAACACCATATATTTT. Protein: CASSDTSGNTIYF.